The T cell receptor beta chain described here comes from a study of T cell repertoires in cytomegalovirus infection. Regarding this clonotype: Its antigen is undetermined.

One entry per CDR3 protein results from TCRdb running MiXCR on the reads. The table has 150,000 to 200,000 distinct CDR3 sequences, less than 25% seen once. The V gene end was trimmed by 4 bases and the J gene end by 2 bases; junction bases not matched to a gene: 13. Germline V gene sequence: CDR1 SGHAT, CDR2 FQNNGV. CDR3 length equals 17 residues. The receptor was isolated from a human donor in good health (CMV status not recorded). Some clones in this sample may be carry-over from other donors' samples. Sequenced material: CD8+ T cells from cultured PBMCs, taken from culture after CMV antigen stimulation. This chain joins TRBV11-2 and TRBJ2-7; 8 nucleotides line up with TRBD1. The CDR3 DNA follows: TGTGCCAGCAGCTCAGGAACCGGACAGGGAGCTCCCTACGAGCAGTACTTC. Protein sequence: CASSSGTGQGAPYEQYF. The full variable domain, completed using reference TRBV11-2 and TRBJ2-7, is EAGVAQSPRYKIIEKRQSVAFWCNPISGHATLYWYQQILGQGPKLLIQFQNNGVVDDSQLPKDRFSAERLKGVDSTLKIQPAKLEDSAVYLCASSSGTGQGAPYEQYFGPGTRLTVT.